The sequence of this TCR beta chain was determined in a study of cytotoxic CD8 clonotypes in ibrutinib-treated CLL. At the level of the study: Samples showed on average about 240,000 productive templates and more than 75,000 productive rearrangements.

The study's findings and limits: Contraction or stability on treatment characterized the public clonotypes, which were uncommon.

The CDR3 sequence is 15 residues long. Germline lookup yields CDR1 LGHNA and CDR2 YNFKEQ. About this clone: Its antigen is undetermined. A read error may produce the germline difference seen at one junction end.

Researchers set a sequencing depth target of 1 in 200,000 to 1 in 1 million T cells. Assay used: immunoSEQ multiplex PCR; TCRdb lists only in-frame clones, some missing. The sample yields some 300,000 clones, roughly 79% seen once. This sample comprised PBMCs, obtained before ibrutinib treatment. The V gene is TRBV4-2, the J gene TRBJ2-2; D is perhaps TRBD1 or TRBD2 (6 bases each). This sequence was found in a human donor with chronic lymphocytic leukemia. The CDR3 DNA is TGTGCCAGCAGCAAAGAGGGGGGCGAGACCGGGGAGCTGTTTTTT. Residues: CASSKEGGETGELFF.